A selection of T cell receptor delta chains follows, all from one sample in a study of gamma-delta T cells after stem cell transplantation. TCRdb redid the clone calls on the RT-PCR reads with CATT. The data show some 940 delta-chain clones, with approximately 19% seen just once and under 25% held by the top ten. The specimen sequenced was gamma-delta T cells. The receptors derive from a human donor. It is not recorded whose cells these are; they may come from a transplant donor. The CDR3 runs from the conserved cysteine through the conserved F or W. The D gene is left open where the match is weak. The size of a clone is reported for some rows only, either as once, few or many, or as a class for expanded clones.

clone_size j_call d_call v_call cdr3_nt cdr3_aa
large TRDJ1 TRDD3 TRDV2 TGTGCCTGTGACGTACTGGGGACGTACACCGATAAACTCATCTTT CACDVLGTYTDKLIF
large TRDJ1 TRDD3 TRDV2 TGTGCCTGTGACACCCTCTTACTATCTGGGGGACCCACCGATAAACTCATCTTT CACDTLLLSGGPTDKLIF
large TRDJ1 TRDD3 TRDV2 TGTGCCTGTGACACACTGGGGGATACTGGCGATAAACTCATCTTT CACDTLGDTGDKLIF
large TRDJ1 . TRDV2 TGTGCCTGTGACACGGTTGGGGGGCCCGATAAACTCATCTTT CACDTVGGPDKLIF
large TRDJ3 TRDD3 TRDV2 TGTGCCTGTGACACTTCCTACTTGGGTGGTACTGGGGGATACCCGAGCTCCTGGGACACCCGACAGATGTTTTTC CACDTSYLGGTGGYPSSWDTRQMFF
large TRDJ1 TRDD3 TRDV2 TGTGCCTGTGACACCTTACCCCCTGGGGGATACCGATACTTGGCCGATAAACTCATCTTT CACDTLPPGGYRYLADKLIF
large TRDJ1 TRDD3 TRDV2 TGTGCCTGTGACACGGTTGGTGGGGGATACCGAAACACCGATAAACTCATCTTT CACDTVGGGYRNTDKLIF
large TRDJ3 TRDD3 TRDV2 TGTGCCTGTGACACCGCCGCCCGCCCTGGGGGATACGGGGACTCCTGGGACACCCGACAGATGTTTTTC CACDTAARPGGYGDSWDTRQMFF
large TRDJ3 TRDD3 TRDV2 TGTGCCTGTGACACAGTACTGGGGGATTCAACCTCCTGGGACACCCGACAGATGTTTTTC CACDTVLGDSTSWDTRQMFF
large TRDJ1 TRDD3 TRDV2 TGTGCCTGTGACACAGTCCAGAAATGGGGGATACATCGGTACACCGATAAACTCATCTTT CACDTVQKWGIHRYTDKLIF
large TRDJ1 TRDD3 TRDV2 TGTGCCTGTGACGTACTGGGGGATAGTAGGGAGTACACCGATAAACTCATCTTT CACDVLGDSREYTDKLIF
large TRDJ3 . TRDV2 TGTGCCTGTGTGGGAGTCTCGGCTGGCAGCTCCTGGGACACCCGACAGATGTTTTTC CACVGVSAGSSWDTRQMFF
. TRDJ3 TRDD3 TRDV2 TGTGCCTGTGACCAGTTGGGGGATTCAACCTCCTGGGACACCCGACAGATGTTTTTC CACDQLGDSTSWDTRQMFF
large TRDJ1 TRDD3 TRDV2 TGTGCCTGTGACACTCTGCTACTGGGGGATACGTCATACACCGATAAACTCATCTTT CACDTLLLGDTSYTDKLIF
. TRDJ1 TRDD3 TRDV2 TGTGCCTGTGACACTTTGGGGATAGGGGCGACCGATAAACTCATCTTT CACDTLGIGATDKLIF
large TRDJ1 TRDD3 TRDV2 TGTGCCTGTGACATGGTACTGGGGGCCACGGGGTACACCGATAAACTCATCTTT CACDMVLGATGYTDKLIF
large TRDJ1 TRDD3 TRDV2 TGTGCCTGTGATTCGATGGAACTGGGGGATACGAGCGATAAACTCATCTTT CACDSMELGDTSDKLIF
large TRDJ1 TRDD3 TRDV2 TGTGCCTGTGACCCCGTTGCCGAGGGATACGCAAGTAACGATAAACTCATCTTT CACDPVAEGYASNDKLIF
large TRDJ1 TRDD3 TRDV2 TGTGCCTGTGACAGTATGGGGGATAGAAGGGGTAAACTCATCTTT CACDSMGDRRGKLIF
once TRDJ1 . TRDV2 TGCGCCTGTGATGGACTGGGTTCCGATAAACCCATCTTT CACDGLGSDKPIF
large TRDJ3 TRDD3 TRDV2 TGTGCCTGTGACAACTGGGGGACACCTGGGTCCTGGGACACCCGACAGATGTTTTTC CACDNWGTPGSWDTRQMFF
large TRDJ1 . TRDV2 TGTGCCTGTGACACCATTGGGCTCCCTCGCAGCTCCGATAAACTCATCTTT CACDTIGLPRSSDKLIF
. TRDJ1 TRDD3 TRDV2 TGTGCCTGTGACACCCTGGGGGAGACCCTTGGCGATAAACTCATCTTT CACDTLGETLGDKLIF
medium-sized TRDJ1 TRDD3 TRDV2 TGTGCCTGTGACCCCCTGCCACCTGGGGGATACGGGGTAGCGGGCGATAAACTCATCTTT CACDPLPPGGYGVAGDKLIF
large TRDJ1 . TRDV2 TGTGCCTGTGACACCCTTAGGGGAGCTGGGGATTACACCGATAAACTCATCTTT CACDTLRGAGDYTDKLIF
large TRDJ3 TRDD3 TRDV2 TGTGCCTGTGACACCGTGAGTGGATGGGGGACCCCGCTTCGTTTATCGCCCTGGGACACCCGACAGATGTTTTTC CACDTVSGWGTPLRLSPWDTRQMFF